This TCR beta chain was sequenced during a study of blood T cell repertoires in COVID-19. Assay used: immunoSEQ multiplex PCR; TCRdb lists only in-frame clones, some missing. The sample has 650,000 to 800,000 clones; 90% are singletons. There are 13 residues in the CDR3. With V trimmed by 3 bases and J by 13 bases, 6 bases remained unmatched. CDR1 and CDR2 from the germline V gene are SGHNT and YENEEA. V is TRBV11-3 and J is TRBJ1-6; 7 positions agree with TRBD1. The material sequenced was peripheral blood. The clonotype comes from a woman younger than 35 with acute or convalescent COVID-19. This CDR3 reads CASSLDRRSPLHF. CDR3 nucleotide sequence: TGTGCCAGCAGCTTGGACAGGAGGTCGCCCCTCCACTTT.